This T cell receptor beta chain comes out of a study of shared clonotypes between healthy human individuals. Study-level findings and limits: Sampling was confined to blood; repertoires within tissues likely differ.

Germline lookup yields CDR1 MDHEN and CDR2 SYDVKM. This CDR3 has 13 residues. Trimming left V 3 bases short and J 3 bases short, with 8 bases between. Terminally differentiated effector memory CD45RA+ cells were excluded from the naive CD8 cells, which were CD45RO-negative and positively selected for CCR7. This clone was found once. Antigen unknown. Sequenced by immunoSEQ multiplex PCR; TCRdb stores in-frame clones only, minus some. The table includes under 600,000 clones, roughly 98% detected once. The chain carries TRBV28 and TRBJ2-5; maybe TRBD1 (6 bases). The receptor's source is a man aged 25-40 years in good health. The sequencing sample was made of naive CD8+ T cells sorted from blood. The CDR3 DNA follows: TGTGCCAGCAGTTTCGCAGGGGAAGAGACCCAGTACTTC. Protein sequence: CASSFAGEETQYF.